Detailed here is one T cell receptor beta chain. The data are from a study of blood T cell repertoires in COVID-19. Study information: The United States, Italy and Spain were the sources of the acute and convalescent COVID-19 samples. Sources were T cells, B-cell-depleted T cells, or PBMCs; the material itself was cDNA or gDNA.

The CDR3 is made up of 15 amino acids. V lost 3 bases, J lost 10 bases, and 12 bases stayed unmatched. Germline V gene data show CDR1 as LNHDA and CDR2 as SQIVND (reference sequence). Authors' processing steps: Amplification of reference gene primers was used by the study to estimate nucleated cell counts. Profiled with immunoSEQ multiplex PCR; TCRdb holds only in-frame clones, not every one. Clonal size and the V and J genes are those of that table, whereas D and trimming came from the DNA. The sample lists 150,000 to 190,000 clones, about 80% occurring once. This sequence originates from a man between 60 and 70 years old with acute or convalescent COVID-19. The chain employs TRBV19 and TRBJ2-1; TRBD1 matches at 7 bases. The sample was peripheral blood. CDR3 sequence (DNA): TGTGCCAGTAGTATGTTGAGGGGGCGAGGTCCCGAGCAGTTCTTC. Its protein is CASSMLRGRGPEQFF.